One and the same sample provided the 9 T cell receptor beta chains below, sequenced in a study of blood T cell repertoires in COVID-19. Generated by immunoSEQ multiplex PCR, the TCRdb table keeps only in-frame clones and is missing some. The sample includes just over 75,000 clones, roughly 84% of them seen just once. Material: peripheral blood. These receptors originate from a man aged 50-60 years with acute or convalescent COVID-19.

The rearrangement uses TRBV12-3 or TRBV12-4 and TRBJ2-3; D possibly corresponds to TRBD1 (6 bases). CDR3 size: 13 residues. V was cut by 3 bases and J by 4 bases, with 8 bases left in between. The CDR3 nucleotides are TGTGCCAGCAGTTTGACAGGTTCAGATACGCAGTATTTT. Translation: CASSLTGSDTQYF.

This clone was seen just once. This chain uses TRBV7-2 with TRBJ1-3, with D unclear. V dropped 5 bases and J dropped 0 bases, with 11 bases sitting between them. This CDR3 spans 15 amino acids. Germline V gives CDR1 SGHTA, CDR2 FQGNSA. Written as DNA, the CDR3 is TGTGCCAGCAGCCCATGGGAGCCCTCTGGAAACACCATATATTTT. Translated: CASSPWEPSGNTIYF.

V and J are TRBV18 and TRBJ1-4; D gene uncertain. The CDR3 length is 14 residues. The germline V and J ends were trimmed by 0 bases and 5 bases, with 7 bases remaining between them. CDR1 and CDR2 from the germline V gene are KGHSH and LQKENI. CDR3 region: CASSPPNGNEKLFF. The CDR3 DNA follows: TGTGCCAGCTCACCACCGAACGGGAATGAAAAACTGTTTTTT.

J is TRBJ1-1 and V is TRBV29-1, with D unclear. CDR3 length: 11 amino acids. Germline values: CDR1 SQVTM, CDR2 ANQGSEA. Deletions cut 5 bases from V and 0 bases from J, with 4 bases between. The CDR3 DNA follows: TGCAGCGTTTATGTGAACACTGAAGCTTTCTTT. Its translation: CSVYVNTEAFF.

The chain couples TRBV5-1 to TRBJ1-5; D is undetermined. Germline CDR1 reads SGHRS; CDR2 reads YFSETQ. Trimming cost V 2 bases and J 3 bases, with 6 bases left between them. The CDR3 totals 13 residues. For the CDR3, the DNA is TGCGCCAGCAGCTTAGAGGCCAATCAGCCCCAGCATTTT. Its protein is CASSLEANQPQHF.

The chain employs TRBV24-1 and TRBJ2-3; 11 bases are shared with TRBD2. The CDR3 length is 17 residues. CDR1 and CDR2 (germline): KGHDR, SFDVKD. V trimming: 3 bases; J trimming: 2 bases; junction bases outside the gene matches: 6. CDR3 nucleotides: TGTGCCACCAGTGATGCGCCTAGCGGGGGGCCCACAGATACGCAGTATTTT. Translating it yields CATSDAPSGGPTDTQYF.

The chain recombines TRBV11-2 with TRBJ1-1; no clear D gene. The CDR3 totals 16 residues. Looked up from germline, CDR1 is SGHAT and CDR2 is FQNNGV. V lost 2 bases and J lost 0, with 13 bases in between. CDR3 region: CASSLNFRAMNTEAFF. The DNA for the CDR3 is TGTGCCAGCAGCTTAAATTTTAGAGCCATGAACACTGAAGCTTTCTTT. The whole variable domain, remainder taken from reference TRBV11-2 and TRBJ1-1, is EAGVAQSPRYKIIEKRQSVAFWCNPISGHATLYWYQQILGQGPKLLIQFQNNGVVDDSQLPKDRFSAERLKGVDSTLKIQPAKLEDSAVYLCASSLNFRAMNTEAFFGQGTRLTVV.

This chain joins TRBV4-3 and TRBJ2-3, with TRBD2 matching 11 bases. Looked up from germline, CDR1 is LGHNA and CDR2 is YSLEER. The trim removed 3 bases at V and 3 bases at J, leaving 2 bases unmatched. This CDR3 region has 15 residues. CDR3: CASSHSSGRTDTQYF. The CDR3 coding sequence is TGCGCCAGCAGCCATTCTAGCGGGAGGACAGATACGCAGTATTTT.

Only a few counts were recorded for this clone. J is TRBJ2-2 and V is TRBV10-3, with TRBD2 identical over 9 bases. V trimming: 4 bases; J trimming: 2 bases; junction bases outside the gene matches: 2. Germline CDR1 is ENHRY and CDR2 is SYGVKD. The CDR3 length is 15 residues. CDR3 sequence (DNA): TGTGCCATCAGTGGGACTAGCGACAACACCGGGGAGCTGTTTTTT. Its translation: CAISGTSDNTGELFF.